The rows below give T cell receptor beta chains drawn from one sample of a study of T-cell reconstitution after alpha-beta-depleted transplantation in children. Using its own MiXCR run on the PCR reads, TCRdb lists one record per CDR3 protein. The sample yields about 610,000 distinct CDR3 sequences, about 11% seen once. This specimen consisted of PBMCs from the stem cell graft donor, obtained from the stem cell graft. The receptors stem from a human donor who donated a stem cell graft to a child with acute myeloid leukemia. The CDR3 runs from the conserved cysteine through the conserved F or W. The D gene is left open where the match is weak. Size is stated for part of the rows, as once, few or many counts, or as a class when the clone is expanded.

-	TRBV6-6	-	TRBJ2-1	TGTGCCAGCAGCCCCGGGCACCTCAATGAGCAGTTCTTC	CASSPGHLNEQFF
many	TRBV12-3/TRBV12-4	-	TRBJ2-5	TGTGCCAGCAGTTTTTACGGTACCCAAGAGACCCAGTACTTC	CASSFYGTQETQYF
many	TRBV10-3	-	TRBJ2-2	TGTGCCATCAGTGAGGATGTCGACACCGGGGAGCTGTTTTTT	CAISEDVDTGELFF
few	TRBV9	-	TRBJ2-7	TGTGCCAGCAGCGAGCGTACTTCGGGACCCCCGTCGGTCTTC	CASSERTSGPPSVF
few	TRBV5-1	TRBD1	TRBJ1-2	TGCGCCAGCAGCTTGCCGACACAGGGGAACTATGGCTACACCTTC	CASSLPTQGNYGYTF
few	TRBV27	TRBD1	TRBJ2-2	TGTGCCAGCAGCCTGCGACAGGGTTTCGGGTCCGGGGAGCTGTTTTTT	CASSLRQGFGSGELFF
many	TRBV25-1	TRBD2	TRBJ2-1	TGTGCCAGCAGTGGGCCGGGGGGCAATGAGCAGTTCTTC	CASSGPGGNEQFF
-	TRBV29-1	TRBD2	TRBJ2-5	TGCAGCGCCTGGGAGGGGCCAGAGACCCAGTACTTC	CSAWEGPETQYF
few	TRBV28	TRBD1	TRBJ1-4	TGTGCCAGCAGTCCCCGGGACAGGGCGTTTTTT	CASSPRDRAFF
few	TRBV6-5	-	TRBJ1-2	TGTGCCAGCAGTTACCTGGGCGGTTATGGCTACACCTTC	CASSYLGGYGYTF
few	TRBV4-2	-	TRBJ2-3	TGTGCCAGCAGCCAAACTAGTAGCACAGATACGCAGTATTTT	CASSQTSSTDTQYF
once	TRBV5-1	-	TRBJ1-1	TGCGCCAGCAGCGCCCGGCCCCGAGCGGATCCTGAAGCTTTCTTT	CASSARPRADPEAFF
-	TRBV4-2	-	TRBJ2-7	TGTGCCAGCAGCCAAGCGAGCCCAGGGGGACCCTCGCGGGACTACGAGCAGTACTTC	CASSQASPGGPSRDYEQYF
-	TRBV7-9	-	TRBJ2-1	TGTGCCGGAGGCTTAGGAGACAATGAGCAGTTCTTC	CAGGLGDNEQFF
-	TRBV28	-	TRBJ2-7	TGTGCCAGCAGCCCTCGGGTTGGCGAGCAGTACTTC	CASSPRVGEQYF
many	TRBV15	TRBD1	TRBJ2-5	TGTGCCACCAGCAGAAACACAGGGGGCCGGGGAGAGACCCAGTACTTC	CATSRNTGGRGETQYF
few	TRBV5-1	TRBD2	TRBJ2-7	TGCGCCAGCACACCTAGCGGGAGGGGCTACGAGCAGTACTTC	CASTPSGRGYEQYF
many	TRBV20-1	-	TRBJ1-1	TGCAGTGCGACGAAGACTCCGACTCCTTTCTTT	CSATKTPTPFF
few	TRBV20-1	TRBD2	TRBJ2-5	TGCAGTGCTAGCCCCGCGGCAGCGGGAATCGGAGAGACCCAGTACTTC	CSASPAAAGIGETQYF
-	TRBV12-3/TRBV12-4	TRBD1	TRBJ1-3	TGTGCCAGCAGTTACAGGGGATCGAAAGGAAACACCATATATTTT	CASSYRGSKGNTIYF
few	TRBV12-3/TRBV12-4	-	TRBJ1-1	TGTGCCAGCAGTTTAAGCGGGGTGGCGGCTGAAGCTTTCTTT	CASSLSGVAAEAFF
few	TRBV7-9	-	TRBJ2-2	TGTGCCAGCAGCTCCCCCGTGGGTGACACCGGGGAGCTGTTTTTT	CASSSPVGDTGELFF
many	TRBV29-1	-	TRBJ2-2	TGCAGCGTGAGGGGTGTGAAGACCGGGGAGCTGTTTTTT	CSVRGVKTGELFF
many	TRBV5-1	-	TRBJ2-7	TGCGCCAGCAGCTTGGACTACCCGAAGGACGAGCAGTACTTC	CASSLDYPKDEQYF
-	TRBV19	-	TRBJ2-2	TGTGCCAGTAGTATTGGCAGGTCGCAGCCGAGGGAGCTGTTTTTT	CASSIGRSQPRELFF
-	TRBV20-1	-	TRBJ2-7	TGCAGTGCTAGGAGGAGCTCCTACGAGCAGTACTTC	CSARRSSYEQYF
many	TRBV7-2	-	TRBJ2-3	TGTGCCAGCACCCCTATCAGCACAGATACGCAGTATTTT	CASTPISTDTQYF
few	TRBV28	TRBD2	TRBJ2-1	TGTGCCAGCATCAGGGGACTAGATCCCAATGAGCAGTTCTTC	CASIRGLDPNEQFF
-	TRBV18	-	TRBJ2-3	TGTGCCAGCTCACCATTAGCCGACACAGATACGCAGTATTTT	CASSPLADTDTQYF
many	TRBV20-1	-	TRBJ2-7	TGCAGTGCCGCCGGGCCGGGAAGCTCCTACGAGCAGTACTTC	CSAAGPGSSYEQYF
few	TRBV9	TRBD1	TRBJ1-3	TGTGCCAGCAGCGTAGCTTCGACAGGGGCTGGAAACACCATATATTTT	CASSVASTGAGNTIYF
-	TRBV6-4	-	TRBJ2-3	TGTGCCAGCAGCCACGGGACGGCAATTAACACAGATACGCAGTATTTT	CASSHGTAINTDTQYF
few	TRBV14	-	TRBJ2-3	TGTGCCAGCAGCCAATTGCGGGGAGATACGCAGTATTTT	CASSQLRGDTQYF
-	TRBV12-3/TRBV12-4	-	TRBJ1-3	TGTGCCAGCAGTTTTATGAACACCATATATTTT	CASSFMNTIYF
few	TRBV15	-	TRBJ1-5	TGTGCCACCAGCAGAGCAGGATCCAATCAGCCCCAGCATTTT	CATSRAGSNQPQHF
many	TRBV29-1	-	TRBJ1-1	TGCAGCGTTCATAGTGGCACTGAAGCTTTCTTT	CSVHSGTEAFF
many	TRBV7-9	-	TRBJ2-5	TGTGCCAGCAGCTTAGCGGGCGGGAATCCAGAGACCCAGTACTTC	CASSLAGGNPETQYF
many	TRBV9	-	TRBJ2-3	TGTGCCAGCAGCGTAGGGGGGGCTAGCACAGATACGCAGTATTTT	CASSVGGASTDTQYF
-	TRBV20-1	TRBD2	TRBJ2-5	TGCAGTGGGGGGAGAGGCACGGGGGGCCAAGAGACCCAGTACTTC	CSGGRGTGGQETQYF
few	TRBV6-1	TRBD1	TRBJ1-3	TGTGCCAGCAGGAGGACAGGTTGGGGTCTTGCTATCGGAAACACCATATATTTT	CASRRTGWGLAIGNTIYF
-	TRBV3-1	TRBD2	TRBJ2-7	TGTGCCTTCTGTTCCCGGTCTCTACTAGCGGGGAGTTCCTACGAGCAGTACTTC	CAFCSRSLLAGSSYEQYF
-	TRBV4-3	-	TRBJ2-5	TGCGCCAGCAGCCGCTGGAGAGGCGAGACCCAGTACTTC	CASSRWRGETQYF
once	TRBV9	-	TRBJ1-6	TGTGCCAGCAGCCCCCGGACAGTCGGTTCACCCCTCCACTTT	CASSPRTVGSPLHF
few	TRBV28	TRBD2	TRBJ2-1	TGTGCCAGCAGAGAAGCGGGAGGGCCGGTTGAGCAGTTCTTC	CASREAGGPVEQFF
few	TRBV20-1	-	TRBJ1-1	TGCAGTGCTAGAGACGCTCACGGGAGCACTGAAGCTTTCTTT	CSARDAHGSTEAFF
many	TRBV4-2	-	TRBJ2-7	TGTGCCAGCAGCCGAGGAGGGGGAGACACTTTGAACTACGAGCAGTACTTC	CASSRGGGDTLNYEQYF
-	TRBV7-9	-	TRBJ2-3	TGTGCCAGCGGATCGGTGACAGATACGCAGTATTTT	CASGSVTDTQYF
many	TRBV9	TRBD2	TRBJ2-2	TGTGCCAGCGGGGGGGACCCCGCGAACACCGGGGAGCTGTTTTTT	CASGGDPANTGELFF
few	TRBV20-1	-	TRBJ1-5	TGCAGTGCTACATCCAAATCCGGCAATCAGCCCCAGCATTTT	CSATSKSGNQPQHF
few	TRBV7-2	TRBD2	TRBJ2-3	TGTGCCAGCACCTCTAGCGGGATGGGCACAGATACGCAGTATTTT	CASTSSGMGTDTQYF
-	TRBV7-8	-	TRBJ2-2	TGTGCCAGCAGCTTAGAACGTCTCCCCCCAGGGGAGCTGTTTTTT	CASSLERLPPGELFF
many	TRBV11-2	TRBD2	TRBJ2-1	TGTGCCAGCAGCCCGGGACTAGCGAGCAATGAGCAGTTCTTC	CASSPGLASNEQFF
many	TRBV7-9	-	TRBJ2-5	TGTGCCAGCAGCTTCTCGCCTTTGCAAGAGACCCAGTACTTC	CASSFSPLQETQYF